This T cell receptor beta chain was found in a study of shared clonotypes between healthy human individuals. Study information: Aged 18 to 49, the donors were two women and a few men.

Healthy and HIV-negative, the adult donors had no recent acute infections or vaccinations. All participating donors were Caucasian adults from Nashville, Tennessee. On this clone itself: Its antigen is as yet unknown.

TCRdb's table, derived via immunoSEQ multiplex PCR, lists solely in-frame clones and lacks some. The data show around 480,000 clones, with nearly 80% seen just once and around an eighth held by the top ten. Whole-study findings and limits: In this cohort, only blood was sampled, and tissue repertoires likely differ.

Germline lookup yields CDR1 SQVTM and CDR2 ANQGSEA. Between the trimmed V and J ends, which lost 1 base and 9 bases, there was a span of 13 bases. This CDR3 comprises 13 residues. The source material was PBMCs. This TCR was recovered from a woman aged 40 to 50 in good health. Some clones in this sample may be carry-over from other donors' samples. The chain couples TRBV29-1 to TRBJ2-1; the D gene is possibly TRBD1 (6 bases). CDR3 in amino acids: CSVEGPGDIEQFF. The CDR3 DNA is TGCAGCGTTGAAGGGCCTGGGGACATTGAGCAGTTCTTC.